The 32 T cell receptor beta chains below were found in one sample sequenced in a study of blood T cell repertoires in COVID-19. Only in-frame clones appear in the TCRdb table, and some are missing; sequencing was by immunoSEQ multiplex PCR. The data show about 140,000 clones, approximately 78% seen once. The sample consisted of peripheral blood. These receptor sequences come from an elderly woman with acute or convalescent COVID-19.

The chain combines TRBV4-1 with TRBJ2-7; possible D gene TRBD2, 6 bases. The CDR3 runs to 16 residues. Germline lookup yields CDR1 MGHRA and CDR2 YSYEKL. Between the trimmed V and J ends, which lost 3 bases and 3 bases, there was a span of 18 bases. The CDR3 protein is CASSQASGLRLYEQYF. CDR3 bases: TGCGCCAGCAGCCAGGCCTCGGGACTTCGACTCTACGAGCAGTACTTC.

This clone has just one count. The CDR3 loop reads CASSPGSVTEAFF. For the CDR3, the DNA is TGTGCCAGCAGTCCCGGGAGTGTCACTGAAGCTTTCTTT. The chain links TRBV28 to TRBJ1-1, with D uncertain. From germline, CDR1 is MDHEN and CDR2 SYDVKM. V was shortened by 5 bases and J by 4 bases, with 11 bases between the two germline ends. This CDR3 comprises 13 residues.

This clone was seen just once. The CDR3 region has the DNA TGCAGCGTACTGGGGGGGCAAGGCTACACCTTC. Amino acid sequence: CSVLGGQGYTF. The chain couples TRBV29-1 to TRBJ1-2; possibly TRBD1 for D (6 bases). The CDR3 runs 11 residues. The germline gives CDR1 SQVTM, CDR2 ANQGSEA. V lost 6 bases, J lost 8 bases, and 13 bases lay in between.

The V call is TRBV15, the J call TRBJ1-3; D remains unclear. There are 13 residues in the CDR3. V gave up 2 bases and J gave up 4 bases, with 6 bases separating them. Germline lookup yields CDR1 LNHNV and CDR2 YYDKDF (reference sequence). CDR3 loop: CATSRNRGNTIYF. In DNA form, the CDR3 reads TGTGCCACCAGCAGAAATCGGGGAAACACCATATATTTT.

This clone was recorded once. This rearrangement joins TRBV25-1 to TRBJ1-1, with 7 bases matching TRBD1. The CDR3 totals 15 residues. Trimming at V came to 4 bases and at J to 4 bases, leaving 9 bases not matched to a gene. Germline values: CDR1 MGHDK, CDR2 SYGVNS. The CDR3 DNA reads as TGTGCCAGCAGTGTGTACAGGGGATGGGCCACTGAAGCTTTCTTT. As protein: CASSVYRGWATEAFF.

The chain joins TRBV5-1 to TRBJ2-7; 7 bases map to TRBD2. The V gene end was trimmed by 0 bases and the J gene end by 5 bases; junction bases not matched to a gene: 17. This CDR3 is 18 amino acids long. The germline V gene has CDR1 SGHRS and CDR2 YFSETQ. The CDR3 protein is CASSLVIRVPGLYHEQYF. CDR3 DNA sequence: TGCGCCAGCAGCTTGGTAATCAGGGTGCCGGGACTATACCACGAGCAGTACTTC.

This chain uses TRBV7-2 with TRBJ1-3; 7 positions agree with TRBD1. V lost 4 bases to trimming and J lost 8 bases; unmatched junction nucleotides: 5. CDR3 length: 13 residues. In germline, CDR1 is SGHTA, CDR2 FQGNSA. The CDR3 sequence: CASSSRQGYTIYF. Written as DNA, the CDR3 is TGTGCCAGCAGCTCCCGACAGGGTTACACCATATATTTT. Variable domain in full (rest from reference TRBV7-2 and TRBJ1-3): GAGVSQSPSNKVTEKGKDVELRCDPISGHTALYWYRQSLGQGLEFLIYFQGNSAPDKSGLPSDRFSAERTGGSVSTLTIQRTQQEDSAVYLCASSSRQGYTIYFGEGSWLTVV.

This chain uses TRBV4-2 with TRBJ2-4, with 7 nucleotides matching TRBD2. Germline V gives CDR1 LGHNA, CDR2 YNFKEQ. CDR3 length: 17 residues. V was clipped by 5 bases and J by 0 bases; unmatched bases: 10. CDR3: CASSFNSRGVAKNIQYF. The CDR3 coding sequence is TGTGCCAGCAGCTTCAATTCACGGGGGGTAGCCAAAAACATTCAGTACTTC.

The chain employs TRBV5-4 and TRBJ2-2; 8 nucleotides agree with TRBD2. Trimming cost V 3 bases and J 7 bases; bases outside gene matches: 8. Germline CDR1 is SGHNT and CDR2 is YYREEE (reference sequence). The CDR3 is made up of 15 amino acids. CDR3 DNA: TGTGCCAGCAGCTATCGAGCGGGAGAAGGCGGGGAGCTGTTTTTT. Amino acid sequence: CASSYRAGEGGELFF.

V usage is TRBV11-2 and J usage is TRBJ2-1; a weak D match, TRBD2 (6 bases). The germline V gene encodes CDR1 SGHAT and CDR2 FQNNGV. The V end lost 6 bases, the J end lost 1 base, and 16 bases lay between the germline ends. The CDR3 totals 16 residues. CDR3 DNA: TGTGCCAGCAGACCCCTCGCGGGGACGTCCTACAATGAGCAGTTCTTC. Amino acid sequence: CASRPLAGTSYNEQFF.

The chain carries TRBV19 and TRBJ2-1; 11 bases are shared with TRBD2. The germline gives CDR1 LNHDA, CDR2 SQIVND (reference sequence). CDR3 length: 21 residues. J was trimmed by 0 bases and V by 1 base; bases with no gene match: 14. CDR3 loop: CASSIGAGLAGGWSSYNEQFF. CDR3 bases: TGTGCCAGTAGTATAGGAGCTGGGCTAGCGGGAGGTTGGAGCTCCTACAATGAGCAGTTCTTC.

The sample holds a few counts of this clone. V gene TRBV15 combines with J gene TRBJ2-1; 10 bases are a match to TRBD1. Germline V lookup: CDR1 LNHNV, CDR2 YYDKDF (reference sequence). After removal of 5 bases from V and 6 bases from J, the junction contained 4 bases not matched to a gene. CDR3 length: 14 residues. The CDR3 protein is CATSDDRGLNEQFF. The CDR3 nucleotides are TGTGCCACCAGCGACGACAGGGGGCTCAATGAGCAGTTCTTC.

The rearrangement uses TRBV28 and TRBJ2-3, with TRBD1 identical over 7 bases. CDR1 and CDR2 from the germline V gene are MDHEN and SYDVKM. V lost 3 bases, J lost 2 bases, and 5 bases stayed unmatched. The CDR3 is made up of 15 amino acids. The CDR3 loop is CASSLTGTITDTQYF. The DNA of the CDR3 is TGTGCCAGCAGTTTGACAGGGACGATCACAGATACGCAGTATTTT.

The chain is built from TRBV27 and TRBJ1-6, with no clear D. With 3 bases removed from V and 6 bases from J, the gap between germline ends came to 21 bases. Germline loops: CDR1 MNHEY, CDR2 SMNVEV (reference sequence). The CDR3 is 18 amino acids. This CDR3 is CASSLGPVWVTSNSPLHF. The CDR3 DNA reads TGTGCCAGCAGTTTGGGCCCTGTTTGGGTAACCAGTAATTCACCCCTCCACTTT.

The chain recombines TRBV14 with TRBJ2-7; 9 bases fit TRBD1. This CDR3 spans 14 amino acids. Trimming at V came to 10 bases and at J to 1 base, leaving 8 bases not matched to a gene. Germline CDR1 is SGHDN and CDR2 is FVKESK. The CDR3 coding sequence is TGTGCCACCGGAAGGACAGGGGCATCCTACGAGCAGTACTTC. Residues: CATGRTGASYEQYF.

V usage is TRBV27 and J usage is TRBJ2-7; TRBD1 aligns across 8 bases. CDR1 is MNHEY and CDR2 is SMNVEV in the germline V gene (reference sequence). The J segment lost 2 bases and the V segment lost 6 bases, leaving 9 bases of the junction unmatched. The CDR3 contains 15 residues. CDR3 DNA sequence: TGTGCCAGCAGCCAGACAGGGGACTTGCCCTACGAGCAGTACTTC. The encoded protein is CASSQTGDLPYEQYF.

The J gene is TRBJ2-2, the V gene TRBV11-3, with no clear D. CDR3 length: 17 amino acids. Trimming left V 2 bases short and J 4 bases short, with 17 bases between. Germline CDR1 is SGHNT and CDR2 is YENEEA. CDR3 sequence: CASSLSYPGFGTGELFF. As DNA, the CDR3 is TGTGCCAGCAGCTTAAGTTATCCGGGTTTTGGCACCGGGGAGCTGTTTTTT.

V is TRBV5-1 and J is TRBJ2-1; 12 bases align to TRBD2. V gave up 5 bases and J gave up 5 bases; unmatched junction bases: 8. Germline-derived CDR1 and CDR2 are SGHRS and YFSETQ. The CDR3 totals 16 residues. The CDR3 reads CASSSTSGGSHNEQFF. The CDR3 DNA sequence: TGCGCCAGCAGTTCTACTAGCGGGGGGAGCCACAATGAGCAGTTCTTC.

The J gene is TRBJ1-2, the V gene TRBV19, with D possibly TRBD1 on 5 matching bases. There are 15 residues in the CDR3. Germline CDR1 reads LNHDA; CDR2 reads SQIVND (reference sequence). V gave up 3 bases and J gave up 4 bases, with 15 bases separating them. This CDR3 is CASSMPPDIAYGYTF. The CDR3, as DNA: TGTGCCAGTAGTATGCCCCCGGACATAGCCTATGGCTACACCTTC.

This chain uses TRBV19 with TRBJ2-7, with D possibly matching TRBD1 (5 bases). Germline CDR1 is LNHDA and CDR2 is SQIVND (reference sequence). The CDR3 runs to 13 residues. Trimming took off 4 bases at V and 1 base at J, with 8 bases between the two ends. CDR3 coding DNA: TGTGCCAGTAGTAACCAGGGTTCCTACGAGCAGTACTTC. Amino acid sequence: CASSNQGSYEQYF.

J is TRBJ1-2 and V is TRBV5-1, with D perhaps TRBD1 (6 bases). With 2 bases removed from V and 2 bases from J, the gap between germline ends came to 10 bases. The CDR3 is 14 residues long. Germline lookup yields CDR1 SGHRS and CDR2 YFSETQ. Here the CDR3 reads CASSFSGANYGYTF. The DNA for the CDR3 is TGCGCCAGCAGCTTTTCAGGGGCCAACTATGGCTACACCTTC. The variable domain in full, with the rest retrieved from reference TRBV5-1 and TRBJ1-2, is KAGVTQTPRYLIKTRGQQVTLSCSPISGHRSVSWYQQTPGQGLQFLFEYFSETQRNKGNFPGRFSGRQFSNSRSEMNVSTLELGDSALYLCASSFSGANYGYTFGSGTRLTVV.

The V call is TRBV11-2, the J call TRBJ2-5, with a tentative D call TRBD1 (6 bases). Germline V gene lookup returns CDR1 SGHAT and CDR2 FQNNGV. Trimming left V 1 base short and J 1 base short, with 7 bases between. CDR3 size: 14 residues. CDR3 coding DNA: TGTGCCAGCAGCTTAGTAGGGGGCCAAGAGACCCAGTACTTC. Translating gives CASSLVGGQETQYF.

The V call is TRBV27, the J call TRBJ2-3; 12 nucleotides agree with TRBD2. This CDR3 comprises 16 residues. CDR1 is MNHEY and CDR2 is SMNVEV in the germline V gene (reference sequence). The V gene end was trimmed by 5 bases and the J gene end by 3 bases; junction bases not matched to a gene: 6. The CDR3 loop reads CASSLTSGSTTDTQYF. CDR3 coding DNA: TGTGCCAGCAGTCTGACTAGCGGGAGTACGACAGATACGCAGTATTTT.

This clone was counted only a few times. The chain is built from TRBV6-1 and TRBJ2-4; D unresolved. The germline gives CDR1 MNHNS, CDR2 SASEGT. The V end was cut by 2 bases, the J end by 2 bases, with 10 bases between. The CDR3 spans 15 residues. The CDR3 reads CASSELLRSKNIQYF. The DNA of the CDR3 is TGTGCCAGCAGTGAACTCCTCAGGTCCAAAAACATTCAGTACTTC.

The chain employs TRBV12-3 or TRBV12-4 and TRBJ1-3; D call uncertain. V was clipped by 9 bases and J by 0 bases, with 9 bases between them. The CDR3 extends over 13 amino acids. CDR3 DNA: TGTGCCAGTGACAAGAACTCTGGAAACACCATATATTTT. It is translated as CASDKNSGNTIYF.

This clone was observed a single time. The chain couples TRBV29-1 to TRBJ2-2, with 8 bases aligning to TRBD2. The CDR3 sequence is 15 residues long. The V gene end was trimmed by 7 bases and the J gene end by 1 base; junction bases not matched to a gene: 8. Germline V lookup: CDR1 SQVTM, CDR2 ANQGSEA. CDR3 residues: CSARRLAGNTGELFF. DNA for the CDR3: TGCAGCGCGAGGCGGCTAGCGGGGAACACCGGGGAGCTGTTTTTT.

This clone appeared a single time. This sequence joins TRBV6-6 and TRBJ1-6; TRBD1 aligns across 7 bases. Germline V gene lookup returns CDR1 MNHNY and CDR2 SVGAGI (reference sequence). CDR3 length: 18 amino acids. J gave up 3 bases and V 5 bases, and 13 bases lay outside the gene matches. The CDR3 spells CASSPGTVRVGYNSPLHF. Written as DNA, the CDR3 is TGTGCCAGCAGTCCCGGGACAGTGAGGGTTGGCTATAATTCACCCCTCCACTTT.

The gene calls are TRBV24-1 and TRBJ1-1, with D possibly being TRBD1 (6 bases). Trimming stripped 6 bases from V and 7 bases from J, with 17 bases between. Germline assignment: CDR1 KGHDR and CDR2 SFDVKD. The CDR3 length is 14 residues. CDR3 nucleotide sequence: TGTGCCACCAGTACAGGGCGGTTGGGCGATGAAGCTTTCTTT. This gives the protein CATSTGRLGDEAFF.

V gene TRBV5-1 combines with J gene TRBJ2-5, with a weak D call TRBD1 (6 bases). This CDR3 is 15 amino acids long. From germline, CDR1 is SGHRS and CDR2 YFSETQ. Trimming took 3 bases from V and 1 from J, leaving 13 bases between them. CDR3 region: CASSSGQKIQETQYF. In DNA, the CDR3 is TGCGCCAGCAGCTCCGGACAGAAAATCCAAGAGACCCAGTACTTC.

This clone was picked up one time. In DNA form, the CDR3 reads TGTGCCAGCAGCTTAGGACTAGCGGGTCCGAGCTCCTACAATGAGCAGTTCTTC. Translated: CASSLGLAGPSSYNEQFF. The rearrangement uses TRBV13 and TRBJ2-1, with 9 bases aligning to TRBD2. The CDR3 runs to 18 residues. J was trimmed by 0 bases and V by 0 bases; bases with no gene match: 6. The germline V gene has CDR1 PRHDT and CDR2 FYEKMQ (reference sequence).

V and J are TRBV9 and TRBJ2-2; D possibly corresponds to TRBD1 (6 bases). Trimming took off 5 bases at V and 0 bases at J, with 14 bases between the two ends. Per germline, CDR1 SGDLS and CDR2 YYNGEE. This CDR3 has 16 residues. The CDR3 sequence is CASRWDTGPNTGELFF. CDR3 DNA: TGTGCCAGCAGATGGGACACGGGGCCGAACACCGGGGAGCTGTTTTTT.

The chain combines TRBV7-6 with TRBJ2-7, with D tentatively TRBD2 (6 bases). Per the germline V gene, CDR1 is SGHVS and CDR2 is FNYEAQ. The CDR3 extends over 16 amino acids. V gave up 5 bases and J gave up 0 bases, with 17 bases separating them. The CDR3 here is CASSPRGSPSSYEQYF. The CDR3 nucleotides are TGTGCCAGCAGCCCCCGGGGGTCCCCGAGCTCCTACGAGCAGTACTTC.